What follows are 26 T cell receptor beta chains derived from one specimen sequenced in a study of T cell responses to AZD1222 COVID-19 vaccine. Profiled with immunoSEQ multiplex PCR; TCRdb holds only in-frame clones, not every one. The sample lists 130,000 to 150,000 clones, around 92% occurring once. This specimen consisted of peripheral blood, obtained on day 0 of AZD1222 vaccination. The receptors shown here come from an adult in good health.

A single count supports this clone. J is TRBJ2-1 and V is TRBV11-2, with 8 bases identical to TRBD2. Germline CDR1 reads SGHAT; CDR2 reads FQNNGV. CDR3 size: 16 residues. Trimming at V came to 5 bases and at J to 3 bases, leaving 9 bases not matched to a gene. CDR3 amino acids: CASSPEAGGVYNEQFF. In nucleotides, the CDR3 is TGTGCCAGCAGCCCAGAGGCGGGGGGCGTCTACAATGAGCAGTTCTTC.

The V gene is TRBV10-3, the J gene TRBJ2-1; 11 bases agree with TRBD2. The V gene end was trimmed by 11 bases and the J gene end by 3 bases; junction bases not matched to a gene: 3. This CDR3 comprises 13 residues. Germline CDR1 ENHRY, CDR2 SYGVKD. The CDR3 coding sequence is TGTGCCGTACTAGCGGGGGTCTACAATGAGCAGTTCTTC. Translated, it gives CAVLAGVYNEQFF.

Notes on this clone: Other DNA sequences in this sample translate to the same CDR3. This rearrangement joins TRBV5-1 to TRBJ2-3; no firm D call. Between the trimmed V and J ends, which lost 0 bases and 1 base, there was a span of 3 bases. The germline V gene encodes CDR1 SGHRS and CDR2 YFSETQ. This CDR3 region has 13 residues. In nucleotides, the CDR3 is TGCGCCAGCAGCTTGGGGGGCACAGATACGCAGTATTTT. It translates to CASSLGGTDTQYF.

The CDR3 region has the DNA TGTGCCAGCAGCCCAGGACAGGGGTTGCCTCAGCCCCAGCATTTT. Encoded protein: CASSPGQGLPQPQHF. The gene calls are TRBV7-9 and TRBJ1-5; TRBD1 aligns across 9 bases. Germline CDR1 SEHNR, CDR2 FQNEAQ (reference sequence). Trimming at V came to 5 bases and at J to 6 bases, leaving 8 bases not matched to a gene. CDR3 length: 15 residues.

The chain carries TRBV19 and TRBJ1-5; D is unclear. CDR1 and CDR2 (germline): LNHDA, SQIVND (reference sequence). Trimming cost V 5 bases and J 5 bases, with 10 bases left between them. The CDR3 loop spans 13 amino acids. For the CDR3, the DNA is TGTGCCAGTAGTCCAACCGCTGATCAGCCCCAGCATTTT. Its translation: CASSPTADQPQHF.

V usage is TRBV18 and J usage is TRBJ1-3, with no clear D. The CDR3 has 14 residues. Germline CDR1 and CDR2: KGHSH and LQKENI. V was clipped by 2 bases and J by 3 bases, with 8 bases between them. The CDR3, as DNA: TGTGCCAGCTCACCAGGGGAAAGTGGAAACACCATATATTTT. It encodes CASSPGESGNTIYF. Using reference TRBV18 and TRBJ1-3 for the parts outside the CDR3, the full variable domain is NAGVMQNPRHLVRRRGQEARLRCSPMKGHSHVYWYRQLPEEGLKFMVYLQKENIIDESGMPKERFSAEFPKEGPSILRIQQVVRGDSAAYFCASSPGESGNTIYFGEGSWLTVV.

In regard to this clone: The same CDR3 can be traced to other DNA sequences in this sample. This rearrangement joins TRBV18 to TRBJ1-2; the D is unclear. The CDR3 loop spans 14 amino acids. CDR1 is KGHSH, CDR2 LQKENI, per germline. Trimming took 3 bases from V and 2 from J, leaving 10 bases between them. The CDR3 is CASSPSTANYGYTF. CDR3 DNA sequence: TGTGCCAGCTCACCTTCCACAGCAAACTATGGCTACACCTTC.

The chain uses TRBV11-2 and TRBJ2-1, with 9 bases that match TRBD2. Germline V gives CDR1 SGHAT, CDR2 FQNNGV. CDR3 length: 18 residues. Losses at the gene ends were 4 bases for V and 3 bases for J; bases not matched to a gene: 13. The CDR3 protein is CASSSIRLIAGDYNEQFF. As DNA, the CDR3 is TGTGCCAGCAGCTCCATACGCCTCATAGCGGGGGACTACAATGAGCAGTTCTTC.

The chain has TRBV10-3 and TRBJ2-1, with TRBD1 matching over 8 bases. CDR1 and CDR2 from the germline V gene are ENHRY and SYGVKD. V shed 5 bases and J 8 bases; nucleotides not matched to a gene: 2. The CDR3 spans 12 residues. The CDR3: CAISNRGYEQFF. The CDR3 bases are TGTGCCATCAGTAACAGGGGGTATGAGCAGTTCTTC.

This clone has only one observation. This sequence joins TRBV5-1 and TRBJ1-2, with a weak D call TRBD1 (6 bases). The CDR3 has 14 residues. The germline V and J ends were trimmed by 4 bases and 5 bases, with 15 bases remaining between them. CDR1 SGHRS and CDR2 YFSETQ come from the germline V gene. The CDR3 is CASSPDSGDYGYTF. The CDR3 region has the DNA TGCGCCAGCAGCCCGGACAGCGGGGATTATGGCTACACCTTC.

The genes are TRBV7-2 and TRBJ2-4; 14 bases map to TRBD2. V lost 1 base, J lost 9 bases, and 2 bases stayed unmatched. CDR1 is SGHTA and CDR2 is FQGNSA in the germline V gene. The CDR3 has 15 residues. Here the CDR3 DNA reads TGTGCCAGCAGCTTAGTAGGGACTAGCGGGGGCATTCAGTACTTC. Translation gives CASSLVGTSGGIQYF. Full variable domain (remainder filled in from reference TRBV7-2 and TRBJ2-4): GAGVSQSPSNKVTEKGKDVELRCDPISGHTALYWYRQSLGQGLEFLIYFQGNSAPDKSGLPSDRFSAERTGGSVSTLTIQRTQQEDSAVYLCASSLVGTSGGIQYFGAGTRLSVL.

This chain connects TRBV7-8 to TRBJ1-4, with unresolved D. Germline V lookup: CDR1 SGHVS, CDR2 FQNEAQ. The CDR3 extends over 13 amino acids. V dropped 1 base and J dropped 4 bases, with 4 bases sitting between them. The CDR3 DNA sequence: TGTGCCAGCAGCTTAGGAGATAATGAAAAACTGTTTTTT. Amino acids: CASSLGDNEKLFF.

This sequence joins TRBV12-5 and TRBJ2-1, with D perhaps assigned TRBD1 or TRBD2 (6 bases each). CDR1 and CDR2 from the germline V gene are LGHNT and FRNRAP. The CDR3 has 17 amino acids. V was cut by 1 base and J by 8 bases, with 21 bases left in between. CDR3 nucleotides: TGTGCTAGTGGTTTGGAGCCGTCGTTGCCCGGGGGCGATGAGCAGTTCTTC. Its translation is CASGLEPSLPGGDEQFF.

In nucleotides, the CDR3 is TGCGCCAGCAGTGAGTCGACCGGACTAGCGGCCTACAATGAGCAGTTCTTC. It translates to CASSESTGLAAYNEQFF. This chain links TRBV10-1 with TRBJ2-1; TRBD2 agrees at 10 bases. CDR1 and CDR2 (germline): WNHNN, SYGVQD (reference sequence). V lost 0 bases, J lost 2 bases, and 4 bases stayed unmatched. CDR3 size: 17 residues.

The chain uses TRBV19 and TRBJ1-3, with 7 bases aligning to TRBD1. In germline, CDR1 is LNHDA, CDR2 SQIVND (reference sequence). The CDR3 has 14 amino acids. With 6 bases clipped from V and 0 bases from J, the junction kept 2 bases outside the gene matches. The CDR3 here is CASSRGVSGNTIYF. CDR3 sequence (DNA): TGTGCCAGTAGCAGGGGGGTCTCTGGAAACACCATATATTTT. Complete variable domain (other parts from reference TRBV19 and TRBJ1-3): DGGITQSPKYLFRKEGQNVTLSCEQNLNHDAMYWYRQDPGQGLRLIYYSQIVNDFQKGDIAEGYSVSREKKESFPLTVTSAQKNPTAFYLCASSRGVSGNTIYFGEGSWLTVV.

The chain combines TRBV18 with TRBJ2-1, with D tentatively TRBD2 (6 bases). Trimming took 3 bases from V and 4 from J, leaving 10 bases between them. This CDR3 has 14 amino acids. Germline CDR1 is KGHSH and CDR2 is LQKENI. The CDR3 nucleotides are TGTGCCAGCTCACCCGCTAGCGCTTACAATGAGCAGTTCTTC. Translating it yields CASSPASAYNEQFF. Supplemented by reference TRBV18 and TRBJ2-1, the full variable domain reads NAGVMQNPRHLVRRRGQEARLRCSPMKGHSHVYWYRQLPEEGLKFMVYLQKENIIDESGMPKERFSAEFPKEGPSILRIQQVVRGDSAAYFCASSPASAYNEQFFGPGTRLTVL.

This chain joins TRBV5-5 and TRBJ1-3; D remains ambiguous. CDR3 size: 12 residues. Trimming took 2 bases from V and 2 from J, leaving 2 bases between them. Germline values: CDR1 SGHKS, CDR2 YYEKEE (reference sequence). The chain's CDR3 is CASSFPGNTIYF. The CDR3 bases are TGTGCCAGCAGCTTCCCTGGAAACACCATATATTTT.

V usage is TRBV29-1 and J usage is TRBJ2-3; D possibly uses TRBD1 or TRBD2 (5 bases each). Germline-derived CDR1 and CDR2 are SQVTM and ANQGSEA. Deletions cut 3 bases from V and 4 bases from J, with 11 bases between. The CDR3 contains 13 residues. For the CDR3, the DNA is TGCAGCGTTGAGCCAGGGACGCCAGATACGCAGTATTTT. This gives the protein CSVEPGTPDTQYF.

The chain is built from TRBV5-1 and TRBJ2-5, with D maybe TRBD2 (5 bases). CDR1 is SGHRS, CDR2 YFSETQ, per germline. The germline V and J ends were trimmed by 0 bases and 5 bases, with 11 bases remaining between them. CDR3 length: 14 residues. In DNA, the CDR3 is TGCGCCAGCAGCTTGGCCGCTAGCCGGGAGACCCAGTACTTC. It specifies CASSLAASRETQYF. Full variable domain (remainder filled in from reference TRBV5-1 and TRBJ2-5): KAGVTQTPRYLIKTRGQQVTLSCSPISGHRSVSWYQQTPGQGLQFLFEYFSETQRNKGNFPGRFSGRQFSNSRSEMNVSTLELGDSALYLCASSLAASRETQYFGPGTRLLVL.

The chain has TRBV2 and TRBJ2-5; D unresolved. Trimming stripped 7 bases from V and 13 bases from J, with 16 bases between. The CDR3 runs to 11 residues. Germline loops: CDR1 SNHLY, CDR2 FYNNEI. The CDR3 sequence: CASTGPPWGYF. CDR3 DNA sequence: TGTGCCAGCACCGGGCCCCCCTGGGGGTACTTC.

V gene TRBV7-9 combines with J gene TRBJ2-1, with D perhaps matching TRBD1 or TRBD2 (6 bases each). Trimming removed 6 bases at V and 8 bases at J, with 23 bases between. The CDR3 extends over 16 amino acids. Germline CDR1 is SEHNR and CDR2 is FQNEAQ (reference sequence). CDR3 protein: CASRSGPGGAGDEQFF. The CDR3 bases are TGTGCCAGCAGGTCCGGCCCCGGGGGCGCAGGGGATGAGCAGTTCTTC. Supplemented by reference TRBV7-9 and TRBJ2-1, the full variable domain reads DTGVSQNPRHKITKRGQNVTFRCDPISEHNRLYWYRQTLGQGPEFLTYFQNEAQLEKSRLLSDRFSAERPKGSFSTLEIQRTEQGDSAMYLCASRSGPGGAGDEQFFGPGTRLTVL.

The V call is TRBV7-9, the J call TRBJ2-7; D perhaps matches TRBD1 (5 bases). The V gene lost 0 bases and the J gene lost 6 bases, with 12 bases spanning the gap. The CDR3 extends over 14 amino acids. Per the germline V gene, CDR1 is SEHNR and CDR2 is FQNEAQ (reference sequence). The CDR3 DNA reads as TGTGCCAGCAGCTTAGCAGGGGCTTGGGTCGAGCAGTACTTC. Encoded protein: CASSLAGAWVEQYF.

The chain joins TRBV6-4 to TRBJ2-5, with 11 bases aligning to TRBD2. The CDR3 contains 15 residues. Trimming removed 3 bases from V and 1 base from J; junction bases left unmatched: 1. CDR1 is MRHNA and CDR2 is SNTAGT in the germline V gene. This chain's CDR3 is CASSETSGGQETQYF. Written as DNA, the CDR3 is TGTGCCAGCAGTGAAACTAGCGGGGGCCAAGAGACCCAGTACTTC.

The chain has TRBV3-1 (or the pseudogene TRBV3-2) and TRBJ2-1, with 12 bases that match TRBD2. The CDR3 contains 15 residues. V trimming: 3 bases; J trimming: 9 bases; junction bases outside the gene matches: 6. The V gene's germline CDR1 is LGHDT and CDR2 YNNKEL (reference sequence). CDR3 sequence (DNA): TGTGCCAGCAGCCATCCTAGCGGGGGGGCCACTGAGCAGTTCTTC. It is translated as CASSHPSGGATEQFF.

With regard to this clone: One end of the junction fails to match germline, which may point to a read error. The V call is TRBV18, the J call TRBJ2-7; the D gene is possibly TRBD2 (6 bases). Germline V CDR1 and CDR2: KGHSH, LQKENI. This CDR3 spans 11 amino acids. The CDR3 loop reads CASSSSGTPDF. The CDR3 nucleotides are TGTGCCAGCTCATCATCCGGGACTCCAGACTTC.

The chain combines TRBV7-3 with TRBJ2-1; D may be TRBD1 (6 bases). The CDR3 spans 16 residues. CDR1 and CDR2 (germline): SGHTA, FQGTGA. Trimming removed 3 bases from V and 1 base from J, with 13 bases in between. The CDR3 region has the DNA TGTGCCAGCAGCTTTACCCAGGGGTGGTCCTACAATGAGCAGTTCTTC. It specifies CASSFTQGWSYNEQFF.